These 11 T cell receptor beta chains originate from one sample sequenced in a study of cytomegalovirus exposure and HLA in healthy donors. The repertoire was sequenced with immunoSEQ multiplex PCR; TCRdb's copy has only in-frame clones and lacks some. The sample lists about 160,000 clones, about 90% occurring once. The sequenced sample consisted of PBMCs. The source of these receptors is a man younger than 35 in good health and CMV-seropositive.

This rearrangement joins TRBV28 to TRBJ1-2, with 8 nucleotides matching TRBD1. There are 17 residues in the CDR3. Germline-derived CDR1 and CDR2 are MDHEN and SYDVKM. After removal of 4 bases from V and 4 bases from J, the junction contained 14 bases not matched to a gene. The CDR3 DNA follows: TGTGCCAGCAGTTCCGGGACAGGCTTGAATCTTTTCTATGGCTACACCTTC. It encodes CASSSGTGLNLFYGYTF.

With regard to this clone: Other nucleotide sequences from this sample produce the same CDR3. This sequence joins TRBV9 and TRBJ2-1; D is unresolved. This CDR3 has 12 amino acids. Germline CDR1 and CDR2: SGDLS and YYNGEE. V was clipped by 3 bases and J by 1 base, with 2 bases between them. The CDR3 DNA follows: TGTGCCAGCAGCGCTTCCTACAATGAGCAGTTCTTC. Translation gives CASSASYNEQFF.

The rearrangement joins TRBV19 to TRBJ2-1; 13 positions match TRBD2. The ends lost 7 bases at V and 6 bases at J; junction bases unmatched: 3. Germline CDR1 is LNHDA and CDR2 is SQIVND (reference sequence). There are 14 residues in the CDR3. The CDR3 DNA reads TGTGCCAGTATGGGACTAGCGGGATTCAATGAGCAGTTCTTC. Encoded protein: CASMGLAGFNEQFF.

The chain carries TRBV5-1 and TRBJ2-2; 8 bases match TRBD1. This CDR3 is built from 15 residues. V was clipped by 4 bases and J by 1 base; unmatched bases: 3. Germline assignment: CDR1 SGHRS and CDR2 YFSETQ. CDR3 bases: TGCGCCAGCAGCGGGGGACAGGAGAACACCGGGGAGCTGTTTTTT. Translating gives CASSGGQENTGELFF. Drawing the rest from reference TRBV5-1 and TRBJ2-2, the complete variable domain is KAGVTQTPRYLIKTRGQQVTLSCSPISGHRSVSWYQQTPGQGLQFLFEYFSETQRNKGNFPGRFSGRQFSNSRSEMNVSTLELGDSALYLCASSGGQENTGELFFGEGSRLTVL.

The J gene is TRBJ2-7, the V gene TRBV15, with 8 bases that match TRBD1. Germline CDR1 is LNHNV and CDR2 is YYDKDF (reference sequence). V dropped 0 bases and J dropped 2; count of bases not matched to a gene: 6. The CDR3 covers 16 residues. DNA for the CDR3: TGTGCCACCAGCAGAGATCTTCAGGACAGGGCCTACGAGCAGTACTTC. Encoded protein: CATSRDLQDRAYEQYF. Full variable domain (missing parts from reference TRBV15 and TRBJ2-7): DAMVIQNPRYQVTQFGKPVTLSCSQTLNHNVMYWYQQKSSQAPKLLFHYYDKDFNNEADTPDNFQSRRPNTSFCFLDIRSPGLGDTAMYLCATSRDLQDRAYEQYFGPGTRLTVT.

The chain is built from TRBV11-3 and TRBJ2-1, with D uncertain. CDR1 and CDR2 from the germline V gene are SGHNT and YENEEA. The germline V and J ends were trimmed by 1 base and 5 bases, with 12 bases remaining between them. The CDR3 extends over 15 amino acids. The CDR3 bases are TGTGCCAGCAGCTTAGGGTCAGGCCCTAACAATGAGCAGTTCTTC. Translation: CASSLGSGPNNEQFF.

V is TRBV11-3 and J is TRBJ2-7; 10 bases line up with TRBD2. The germline V gene has CDR1 SGHNT and CDR2 YENEEA. V dropped 8 bases and J dropped 5; count of bases not matched to a gene: 9. The CDR3 is made up of 14 amino acids. As DNA, the CDR3 is TGTGCCAGCGGACGTAGCGGGAGGAGGGACGAGCAGTACTTC. Protein product: CASGRSGRRDEQYF.

The chain carries TRBV11-3 and TRBJ1-2, with 10 bases matching TRBD1. J gave up 3 bases and V 6 bases, and 7 bases lay outside the gene matches. Germline V gene sequence: CDR1 SGHNT, CDR2 YENEEA. There are 15 residues in the CDR3. The chain's CDR3 is CASSHDRGLDYGYTF. The CDR3 bases are TGTGCCAGCAGTCACGACAGGGGGCTCGACTATGGCTACACCTTC.

The chain is built from TRBV4-2 and TRBJ1-2, with 7 bases identical to TRBD1. Trimming at V came to 5 bases and at J to 2 bases, leaving 11 bases not matched to a gene. The CDR3 covers 16 residues. CDR1 LGHNA and CDR2 YNFKEQ come from the germline V gene. In nucleotides, the CDR3 is TGTGCCAGCAGCGCAAGACAGGGCTCGCGAAACTATGGCTACACCTTC. Translated, it gives CASSARQGSRNYGYTF.

The V and J genes are TRBV6-1 and TRBJ1-4; possibly TRBD1 for D (5 bases). Germline lookup yields CDR1 MNHNS and CDR2 SASEGT. With 2 bases removed from V and 6 bases from J, the gap between germline ends came to 16 bases. CDR3 size: 16 residues. The CDR3 spells CASSEIWGDGDEKLFF. The DNA of the CDR3 is TGTGCCAGCAGTGAAATTTGGGGGGACGGAGATGAAAAACTGTTTTTT.

The chain uses TRBV4-2 and TRBJ2-2, with 7 bases aligning to TRBD2. Germline V gene data show CDR1 as LGHNA and CDR2 as YNFKEQ. The CDR3 contains 17 residues. V was clipped by 0 bases and J by 1 base; unmatched bases: 5. CDR3 sequence reads: CASSQDQSGMNTGELFF. CDR3 nucleotide sequence: TGTGCCAGCAGCCAAGATCAGAGCGGGATGAACACCGGGGAGCTGTTTTTT.